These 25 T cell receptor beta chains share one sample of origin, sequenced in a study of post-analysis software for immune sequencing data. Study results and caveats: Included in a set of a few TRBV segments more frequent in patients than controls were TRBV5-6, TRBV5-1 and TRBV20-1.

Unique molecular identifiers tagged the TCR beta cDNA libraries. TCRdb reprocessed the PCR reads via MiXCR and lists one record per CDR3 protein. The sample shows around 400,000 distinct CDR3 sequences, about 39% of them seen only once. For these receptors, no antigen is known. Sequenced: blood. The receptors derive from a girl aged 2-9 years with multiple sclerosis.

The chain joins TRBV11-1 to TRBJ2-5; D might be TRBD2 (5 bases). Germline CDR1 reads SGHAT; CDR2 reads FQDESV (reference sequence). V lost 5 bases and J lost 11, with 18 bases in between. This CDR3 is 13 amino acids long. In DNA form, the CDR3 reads TGTGCCAGCAGCCCTCTGGGAGTGAATGAGCAGTACTTC. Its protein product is CASSPLGVNEQYF.

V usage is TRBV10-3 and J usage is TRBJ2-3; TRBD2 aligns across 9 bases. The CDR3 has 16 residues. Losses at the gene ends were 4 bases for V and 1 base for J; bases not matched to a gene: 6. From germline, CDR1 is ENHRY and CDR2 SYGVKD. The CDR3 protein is CAISASGTGGTDTQYF. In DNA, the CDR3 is TGTGCCATCAGTGCTAGCGGGACGGGTGGCACAGATACGCAGTATTTT.

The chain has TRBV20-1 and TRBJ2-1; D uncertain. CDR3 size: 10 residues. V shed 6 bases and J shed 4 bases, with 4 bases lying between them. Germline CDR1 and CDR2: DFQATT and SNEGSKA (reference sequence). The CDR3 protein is CSAIYNEQFF. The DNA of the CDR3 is TGCAGTGCCATTTACAATGAGCAGTTCTTC.

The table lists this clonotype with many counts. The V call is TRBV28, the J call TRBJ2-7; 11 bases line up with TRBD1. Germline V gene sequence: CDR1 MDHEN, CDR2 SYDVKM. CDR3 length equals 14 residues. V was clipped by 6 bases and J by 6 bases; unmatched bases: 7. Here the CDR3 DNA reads TGTGCCAGCAGCCCCGGGACAGGGGGAAGCGAGCAGTACTTC. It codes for CASSPGTGGSEQYF.

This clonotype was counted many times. CDR3 DNA: TGCGCCAGCAACCTTCCCAGGGGAGGGTCCTACAATGAGCAGTTCTTC. Translating gives CASNLPRGGSYNEQFF. The chain combines TRBV4-1 with TRBJ2-1, with D maybe TRBD2 (7 bases). This CDR3 comprises 16 residues. Trimming left V 7 bases short and J 1 base short, with 17 bases between. Germline assignment: CDR1 MGHRA and CDR2 YSYEKL.

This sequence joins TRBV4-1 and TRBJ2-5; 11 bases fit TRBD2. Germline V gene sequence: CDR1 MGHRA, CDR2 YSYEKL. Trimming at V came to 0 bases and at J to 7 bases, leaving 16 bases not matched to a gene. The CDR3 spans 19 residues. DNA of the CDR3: TGCGCCAGCAGCCAAGATAGAGGAGTTAGCGGGAGGGAAAAAGTGACCCAGTACTTC. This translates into CASSQDRGVSGREKVTQYF.

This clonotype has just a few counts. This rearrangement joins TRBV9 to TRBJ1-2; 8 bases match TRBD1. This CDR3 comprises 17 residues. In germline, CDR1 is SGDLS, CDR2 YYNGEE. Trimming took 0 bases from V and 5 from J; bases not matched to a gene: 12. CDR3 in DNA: TGTGCCAGCAGCGTAGGGACAGGGAAAGCGGGACCGTATGGCTACACCTTC. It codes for CASSVGTGKAGPYGYTF.

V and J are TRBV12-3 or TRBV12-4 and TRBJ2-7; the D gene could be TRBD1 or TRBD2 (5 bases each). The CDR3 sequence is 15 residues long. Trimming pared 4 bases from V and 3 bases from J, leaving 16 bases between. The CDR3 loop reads CASSWDPRDHYEQYF. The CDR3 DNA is TGTGCCAGCAGTTGGGACCCAAGGGACCACTACGAGCAGTACTTC.

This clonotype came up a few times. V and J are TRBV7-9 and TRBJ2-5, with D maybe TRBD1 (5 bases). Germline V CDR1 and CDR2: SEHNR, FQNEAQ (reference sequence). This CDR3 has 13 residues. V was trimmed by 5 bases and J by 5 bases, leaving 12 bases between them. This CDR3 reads CASSGQGVETQYF. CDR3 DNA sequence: TGTGCCAGCAGCGGGCAGGGCGTGGAGACCCAGTACTTC.

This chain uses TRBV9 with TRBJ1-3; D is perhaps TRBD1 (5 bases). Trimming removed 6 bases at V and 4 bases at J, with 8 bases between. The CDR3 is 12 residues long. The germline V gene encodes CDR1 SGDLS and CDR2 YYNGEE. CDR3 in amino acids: CASTGGGNTIYF. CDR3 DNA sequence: TGTGCCAGCACCGGGGGGGGAAACACCATATATTTT.

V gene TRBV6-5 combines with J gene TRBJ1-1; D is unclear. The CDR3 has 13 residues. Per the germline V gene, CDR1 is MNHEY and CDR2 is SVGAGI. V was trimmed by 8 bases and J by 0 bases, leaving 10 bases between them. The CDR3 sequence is CASGTHMNTEAFF. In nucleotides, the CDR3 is TGTGCCAGCGGTACTCACATGAACACTGAAGCTTTCTTT.

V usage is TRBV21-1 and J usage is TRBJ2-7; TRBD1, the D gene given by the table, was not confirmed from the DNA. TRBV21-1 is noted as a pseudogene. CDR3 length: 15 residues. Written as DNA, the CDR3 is TGTGCCAGCAGCAATCCCAGGGGGGGCCTCTACGAGCAGTACTTC. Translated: CASSNPRGGLYEQYF.

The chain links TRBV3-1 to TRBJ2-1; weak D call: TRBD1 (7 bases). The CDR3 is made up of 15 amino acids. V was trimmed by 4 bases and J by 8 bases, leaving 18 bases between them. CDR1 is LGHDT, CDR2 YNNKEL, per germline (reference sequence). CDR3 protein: CASSPNPRGVDEQFF. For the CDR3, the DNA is TGTGCCAGCAGCCCGAATCCCAGGGGGGTCGATGAGCAGTTCTTC.

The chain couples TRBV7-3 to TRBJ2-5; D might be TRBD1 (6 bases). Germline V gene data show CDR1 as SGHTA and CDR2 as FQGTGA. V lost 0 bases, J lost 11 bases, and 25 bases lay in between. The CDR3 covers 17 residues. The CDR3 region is CASSLTGRGGSGNEQYF. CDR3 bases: TGTGCCAGCAGCTTAACGGGTCGAGGGGGTTCTGGAAATGAGCAGTACTTC.

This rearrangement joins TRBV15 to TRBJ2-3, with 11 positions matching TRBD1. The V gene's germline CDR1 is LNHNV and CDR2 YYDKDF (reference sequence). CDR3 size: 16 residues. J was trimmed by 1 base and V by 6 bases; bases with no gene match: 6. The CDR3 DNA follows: TGTGCCACCAGTACCGGGACAGGGGGAGGCACAGATACGCAGTATTTT. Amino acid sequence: CATSTGTGGGTDTQYF.

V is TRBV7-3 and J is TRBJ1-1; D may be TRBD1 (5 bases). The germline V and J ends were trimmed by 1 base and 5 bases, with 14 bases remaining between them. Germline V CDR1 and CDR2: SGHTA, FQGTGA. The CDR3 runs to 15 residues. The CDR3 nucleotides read TGTGCCAGCAGCTTAAGCCTCGGGGGGTTAACTGAAGCTTTCTTT. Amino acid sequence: CASSLSLGGLTEAFF.

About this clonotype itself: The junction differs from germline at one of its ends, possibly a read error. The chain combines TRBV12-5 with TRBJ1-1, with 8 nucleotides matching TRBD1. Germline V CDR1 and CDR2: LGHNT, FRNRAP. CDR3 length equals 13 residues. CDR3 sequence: CAGGRTGYGTQYF. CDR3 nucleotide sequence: TGTGCTGGTGGTAGGACAGGGTACGGGACCCAGTACTTT.

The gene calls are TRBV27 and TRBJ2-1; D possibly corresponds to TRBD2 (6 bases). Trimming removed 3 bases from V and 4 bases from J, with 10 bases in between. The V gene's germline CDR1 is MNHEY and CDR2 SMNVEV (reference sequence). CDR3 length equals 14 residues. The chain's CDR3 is CASSLGGNYNEQFF. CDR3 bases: TGTGCCAGCAGTTTGGGGGGAAATTACAATGAGCAGTTCTTC.

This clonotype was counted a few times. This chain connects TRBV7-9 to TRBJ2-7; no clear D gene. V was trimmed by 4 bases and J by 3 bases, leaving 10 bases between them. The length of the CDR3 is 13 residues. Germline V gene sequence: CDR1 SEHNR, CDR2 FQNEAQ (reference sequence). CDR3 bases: TGTGCCAGCAGCTGGAACACAGACTACGAGCAGTACTTC. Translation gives CASSWNTDYEQYF. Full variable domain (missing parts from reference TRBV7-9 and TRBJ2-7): DTGVSQNPRHKITKRGQNVTFRCDPISEHNRLYWYRQTLGQGPEFLTYFQNEAQLEKSRLLSDRFSAERPKGSFSTLEIQRTEQGDSAMYLCASSWNTDYEQYFGPGTRLTVT.

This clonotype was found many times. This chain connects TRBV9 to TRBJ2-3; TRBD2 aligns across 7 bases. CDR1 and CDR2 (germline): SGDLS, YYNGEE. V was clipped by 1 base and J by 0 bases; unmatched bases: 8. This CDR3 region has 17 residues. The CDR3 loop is CASSVNPSGTSTDTQYF. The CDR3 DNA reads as TGTGCCAGCAGCGTAAACCCGAGCGGGACTAGCACAGATACGCAGTATTTT. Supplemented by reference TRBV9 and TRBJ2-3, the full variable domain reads DSGVTQTPKHLITATGQRVTLRCSPRSGDLSVYWYQQSLDQGLQFLIQYYNGEERAKGNILERFSAQQFPDLHSELNLSSLELGDSALYFCASSVNPSGTSTDTQYFGPGTRLTVL.

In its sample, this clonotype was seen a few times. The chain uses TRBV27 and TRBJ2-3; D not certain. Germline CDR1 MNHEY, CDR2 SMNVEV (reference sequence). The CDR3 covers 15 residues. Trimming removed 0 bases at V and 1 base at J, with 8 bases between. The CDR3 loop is CASSLSQAGTDTQYF. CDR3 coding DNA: TGTGCCAGCAGTTTATCCCAGGCCGGCACAGATACGCAGTATTTT.

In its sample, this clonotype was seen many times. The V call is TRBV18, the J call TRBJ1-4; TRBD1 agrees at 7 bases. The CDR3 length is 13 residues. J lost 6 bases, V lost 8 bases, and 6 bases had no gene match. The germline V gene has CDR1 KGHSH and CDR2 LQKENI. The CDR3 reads CASQGQGDEKLFF. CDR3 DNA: TGTGCCAGCCAGGGGCAGGGGGATGAAAAACTGTTTTTT.

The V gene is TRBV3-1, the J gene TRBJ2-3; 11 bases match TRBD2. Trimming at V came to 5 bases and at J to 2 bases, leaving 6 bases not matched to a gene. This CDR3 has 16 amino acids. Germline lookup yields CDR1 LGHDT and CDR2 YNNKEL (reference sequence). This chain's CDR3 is CASSYTSGGLTDTQYF. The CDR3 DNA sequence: TGTGCCAGCAGCTACACTAGCGGGGGTCTCACAGATACGCAGTATTTT.

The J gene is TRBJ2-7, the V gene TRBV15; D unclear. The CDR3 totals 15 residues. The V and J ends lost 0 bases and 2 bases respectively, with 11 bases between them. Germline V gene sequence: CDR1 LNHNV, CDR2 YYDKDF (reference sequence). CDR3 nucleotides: TGTGCCACCAGCAGAGAAGCCTTTGGGGCCTACGAGCAGTACTTC. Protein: CATSREAFGAYEQYF.

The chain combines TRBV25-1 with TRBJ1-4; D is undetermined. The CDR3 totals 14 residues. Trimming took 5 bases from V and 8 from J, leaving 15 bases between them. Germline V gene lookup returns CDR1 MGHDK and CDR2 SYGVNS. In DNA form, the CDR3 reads TGTGCCAGCAGTAGGAAAGGAGGTAGCGAAAAACTGTTTTTT. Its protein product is CASSRKGGSEKLFF.